What follows are 24 T cell receptor beta chains derived from one specimen sequenced in a study of T-cell reconstitution after alpha-beta-depleted transplantation in children. During its preparation, the TCRbeta library received unique molecular identifiers. One entry per CDR3 protein results from TCRdb running MiXCR on the PCR reads. The data show about 260,000 distinct CDR3 sequences, roughly 12% seen once. This specimen consisted of peripheral blood, obtained 180 days after TCRalphabeta/CD19-depleted stem cell transplant. These receptors came from a male patient aged 2-10 years who had a stem cell transplant for chronic granulomatous disease, so the T cells may come from the graft donor.

This clonotype came up many times. J is TRBJ2-7 and V is TRBV6-5; D is possibly TRBD2 (6 bases). In germline, CDR1 is MNHEY, CDR2 SVGAGI. V lost 2 bases and J lost 0, with 11 bases in between. The length of the CDR3 is 15 residues. The CDR3 nucleotides read TGTGCCAGCAGTTACGGGGGGTCCAGCTCCTACGAGCAGTACTTC. Translated: CASSYGGSSSYEQYF.

This clonotype has at least ten counts. This rearrangement joins TRBV20-1 to TRBJ1-6, with D possibly being TRBD1 (6 bases). Trimming cost V 0 bases and J 11 bases, with 17 bases left between them. CDR1 DFQATT and CDR2 SNEGSKA come from the germline V gene (reference sequence). The CDR3 is made up of 15 amino acids. CDR3 sequence (DNA): TGCAGTGCTAGAGAGACCGGGACAAAAGAAACACCCCTCCACTTT. Translation: CSARETGTKETPLHF.

This clonotype was recorded many times. This rearrangement joins TRBV20-1 to TRBJ1-5, with TRBD1 matching over 8 bases. The CDR3 has 14 amino acids. V trimming: 5 bases; J trimming: 4 bases; junction bases outside the gene matches: 7. The V gene's germline CDR1 is DFQATT and CDR2 SNEGSKA (reference sequence). The CDR3 region is CSASGGAGNQPQHF. CDR3 bases: TGCAGTGCTTCAGGGGGCGCGGGAAATCAGCCCCAGCATTTT.

On this clonotype: Being one base from a much bigger clone, this may be a read error. The chain is built from TRBV5-5 and TRBJ2-5; D is unresolved. Per germline, CDR1 SGHKS and CDR2 YYEKEE (reference sequence). Trimming took off 9 bases at V and 2 bases at J, with 14 bases between the two ends. The CDR3 contains 13 residues. The CDR3 here is CAIRSIGQETQYF. The CDR3 coding sequence is TGTGCCATCAGGTCCATAGGGCAAGAGACCCAGTACTTC.

This clonotype was picked up many times. V gene TRBV19 combines with J gene TRBJ2-1; D might be TRBD2 (6 bases). The CDR3 length is 15 residues. Germline loops: CDR1 LNHDA, CDR2 SQIVND (reference sequence). V lost 6 bases, J lost 7 bases, and 19 bases lay in between. Here the CDR3 reads CASSTPGGGRNEQFF. The DNA for the CDR3 is TGTGCCAGTAGCACTCCCGGGGGTGGGAGAAATGAGCAGTTCTTC.

This clonotype was seen a few times. This sequence joins TRBV12-3 or TRBV12-4 and TRBJ1-2; no definite D call. V lost 3 bases to trimming and J lost 2 bases, with 10 bases between them. The CDR3 loop spans 14 amino acids. The CDR3 spells CASSLLDKNYGYTF. The CDR3 coding sequence is TGTGCCAGCAGTTTGTTAGACAAGAACTATGGCTACACCTTC.

The V gene is TRBV7-8, the J gene TRBJ2-1; possibly TRBD2 for D (6 bases). The germline V gene encodes CDR1 SGHVS and CDR2 FQNEAQ. V was shortened by 2 bases and J by 8 bases, with 22 bases between the two germline ends. The CDR3 sequence is 17 residues long. Written as DNA, the CDR3 is TGTGCCAGCAGCTTAAAACGGTCTAGCGTTGGGAGAGATGAGCAGTTCTTC. It encodes CASSLKRSSVGRDEQFF.

This clonotype showed up many times. The chain joins TRBV12-3 or TRBV12-4 to TRBJ2-3; D not certain. The CDR3 has 11 amino acids. Between the trimmed V and J ends, which lost 5 bases and 5 bases, there was a span of 5 bases. For the CDR3, the DNA is TGTGCCAGCAGTGTCAAAGATACGCAGTATTTT. It translates to CASSVKDTQYF.

This clonotype has ten or more counts. For the CDR3, the DNA is TGTGCCATCAGTGAGAACATCGGGGGAGAGCAGTTCTTC. Amino acids: CAISENIGGEQFF. This sequence joins TRBV10-3 and TRBJ2-1; TRBD2 might be the D (6 bases). Germline V gene lookup returns CDR1 ENHRY and CDR2 SYGVKD. This CDR3 has 13 residues. The germline V and J ends were trimmed by 2 bases and 10 bases, with 12 bases remaining between them.

This clonotype appeared many times. V usage is TRBV7-3 and J usage is TRBJ1-2; D is undetermined. Trimming left V 3 bases short and J 8 bases short, with 13 bases between. The CDR3 totals 13 residues. Germline CDR1 SGHTA, CDR2 FQGTGA. CDR3 DNA sequence: TGTGCCAGCAGCTTGATGGGAGGGTCCGGCTACACCTTC. Amino acid sequence: CASSLMGGSGYTF.

This clonotype was seen many times. As DNA, the CDR3 is TGCGCCAGCAGCCAAGTGTGGGCCTCTAATGAAAAACTGTTTTTT. It translates to CASSQVWASNEKLFF. The chain carries TRBV4-3 and TRBJ1-4; no definite D call. V lost 1 base and J 3 bases, leaving 9 bases between the germline ends. This CDR3 contains 15 residues. Germline-derived CDR1 and CDR2 are LGHNA and YSLEER.

This clonotype was found many times. V gene TRBV6-1 combines with J gene TRBJ1-3; 10 bases line up with TRBD1. Per the germline V gene, CDR1 is MNHNS and CDR2 is SASEGT. The CDR3 has 17 residues. The ends lost 6 bases at V and 4 bases at J; junction bases unmatched: 12. CDR3 coding DNA: TGTGCCAGCAGCCTAGACCGGACGGGACAGGGGGGAAACACCATATATTTT. Encoded protein: CASSLDRTGQGGNTIYF.

This clonotype was found many times. This chain uses TRBV15 with TRBJ2-1; 7 nucleotides line up with TRBD2. The CDR3 is 16 residues long. V lost 4 bases and J lost 3; bases outside the gene matches: 9. Per germline, CDR1 LNHNV and CDR2 YYDKDF (reference sequence). CDR3 sequence: CATSIQRGDIYNEQFF. CDR3 sequence (DNA): TGTGCCACCAGCATCCAGCGGGGTGATATCTACAATGAGCAGTTCTTC.

This clonotype was seen more than once but under ten times. The rearrangement uses TRBV9 and TRBJ2-5; no clear D. CDR1 SGDLS and CDR2 YYNGEE come from the germline V gene. V shed 2 bases and J shed 4 bases, with 9 bases lying between them. The CDR3 spans 13 residues. CDR3 nucleotide sequence: TGTGCCAGCAGCGTCTCCCCGGGAGAGACCCAGTACTTC. Residues: CASSVSPGETQYF.

Note on this clonotype: This clone may be a read error of a much larger clone one base away. The chain uses TRBV20-1 and TRBJ2-7; perhaps TRBD2 as D (7 bases). The germline CDR1 and CDR2 sequences are DFQATT and SNEGSKA (reference sequence). This CDR3 has 14 amino acids. The CDR3 sequence is CSARAAGAVYEQHF. CDR3 bases: TGCAGTGCTAGGGCCGCGGGGGCAGTCTACGAGCAGCACTTC.

This clonotype came up many times. The V and J genes are TRBV5-1 and TRBJ2-7, with TRBD2 identical over 11 bases. This CDR3 comprises 16 residues. The V gene's germline CDR1 is SGHRS and CDR2 YFSETQ. The V and J ends lost 0 bases and 9 bases, in that order; junction bases with no gene match: 11. The CDR3 bases are TGCGCCAGCAGCTTGGATGGGACTAGCGGAGTCCGGGGGCAGTACTTC. Translation gives CASSLDGTSGVRGQYF.

This clonotype was found many times. CDR3 protein: CASSPGRQLYNEQFF. The CDR3 DNA follows: TGCGCCAGCAGCCCGGGCCGACAGCTTTACAATGAGCAGTTCTTC. The chain joins TRBV5-1 to TRBJ2-1; D is possibly TRBD1 (5 bases). This CDR3 is built from 15 residues. The germline gives CDR1 SGHRS, CDR2 YFSETQ. Trimming took off 4 bases at V and 4 bases at J, with 15 bases between the two ends.

The chain employs TRBV3-1 and TRBJ2-7; D may be TRBD1 or TRBD2 (5 bases each). The CDR3 is made up of 15 amino acids. V gave up 4 bases and J gave up 3 bases, with 16 bases separating them. CDR1 is LGHDT, CDR2 YNNKEL, per germline (reference sequence). In nucleotides, the CDR3 is TGTGCCAGCAGCCCCAAGGGACGGGGCCTCTACGAGCAGTACTTC. Translation gives CASSPKGRGLYEQYF.

This clonotype turned up a few times. The chain uses TRBV28 and TRBJ2-1; D may be TRBD2 (5 bases). In germline, CDR1 is MDHEN, CDR2 SYDVKM. The CDR3 has 15 residues. Trimming stripped 1 base from V and 1 base from J, with 8 bases between. CDR3 DNA: TGTGCCAGCAGTTTATTCGGGGATTCCTACAATGAGCAGTTCTTC. The encoded protein is CASSLFGDSYNEQFF. Complete variable domain (other parts from reference TRBV28 and TRBJ2-1): DVKVTQSSRYLVKRTGEKVFLECVQDMDHENMFWYRQDPGLGLRLIYFSYDVKMKEKGDIPEGYSVSREKKERFSLILESASTNQTSMYLCASSLFGDSYNEQFFGPGTRLTVL.

This clonotype was observed at least ten times. The DNA of the CDR3 is TGTGCCAGCACAATTCGAGGGGATACGCAGTATTTT. It is translated as CASTIRGDTQYF. The V call is TRBV7-2, the J call TRBJ2-3; perhaps TRBD2 as D (5 bases). Germline loops: CDR1 SGHTA, CDR2 FQGNSA. Trimming took 7 bases from V and 6 from J, leaving 11 bases between them. The CDR3 has 12 residues.

The rearrangement joins TRBV12-3 or TRBV12-4 to TRBJ2-2; TRBD1 is a possible D gene (6 bases). With 6 bases removed from V and 1 base from J, the gap between germline ends came to 9 bases. This CDR3 spans 14 amino acids. The CDR3 DNA is TGTGCCAGCAGGGGGGCCAAGAACACCGGGGAGCTGTTTTTT. The encoded protein is CASRGAKNTGELFF.

This chain uses TRBV30 with TRBJ1-6, with a weak D call TRBD1 (5 bases). The CDR3 loop spans 14 amino acids. Trimming pared 0 bases from V and 8 bases from J, leaving 11 bases between. The germline CDR1 and CDR2 sequences are GTSNPN and SVGIG (reference sequence). The CDR3: CAWSVLPGHSPLHF. CDR3 DNA sequence: TGTGCCTGGAGTGTACTTCCGGGACATTCACCCCTCCACTTT.

This clonotype was counted many times. This chain joins TRBV7-8 and TRBJ1-1; 7 nucleotides match TRBD1. The length of the CDR3 is 14 residues. From germline, CDR1 is SGHVS and CDR2 FQNEAQ. V lost 5 bases, J lost 3 bases, and 6 bases stayed unmatched. CDR3 sequence (DNA): TGTGCCAGCAGCGGCGACAGGGCAGACACTGAAGCTTTCTTT. This translates into CASSGDRADTEAFF.

This clonotype was counted at least ten times. The chain carries TRBV28 and TRBJ1-5, with no clear D. Germline V gives CDR1 MDHEN, CDR2 SYDVKM. Trimming left V 6 bases short and J 7 bases short, with 10 bases between. The CDR3 sequence is 12 residues long. CDR3 region: CASRESQQPQHF. DNA of the CDR3: TGTGCCAGCAGAGAGAGTCAGCAGCCCCAGCATTTT.